The 13 T cell receptor beta chains reported below all come from one sample, sequenced in a study of T cell repertoires in cytomegalovirus infection. TCRdb itself ran the reads through MiXCR, one entry per CDR3 protein. Of around 710,000 distinct CDR3 sequences in the sample, almost 30% were seen once. Their antigens are not known. Sequencing used cultured CD8+ T cells from PBMCs, obtained from culture after CMV antigen stimulation. The source of these receptors is a human donor in good health (CMV status not recorded). Some clones in this sample may be carry-over from other donors' samples.

The chain has TRBV6-6 and TRBJ1-1; the match to TRBD1 covers 10 bases. V lost 1 base to trimming and J lost 2 bases; unmatched junction nucleotides: 7. The CDR3 covers 17 residues. Germline CDR1 MNHNY, CDR2 SVGAGI (reference sequence). The CDR3 nucleotides are TGTGCCAGCAGTTACTTGTTCCGGGACAGGGGAAACACTGAAGCTTTCTTT. It translates to CASSYLFRDRGNTEAFF.

This clonotype has only a few counts. The gene calls are TRBV6-5 and TRBJ2-3; the D gene is possibly TRBD1 (6 bases). This CDR3 is 18 amino acids long. Germline V lookup: CDR1 MNHEY, CDR2 SVGAGI. Trimming took off 0 bases at V and 2 bases at J, with 18 bases between the two ends. The CDR3 loop is CASSYSFGTGLPTDTQYF. CDR3 in DNA: TGTGCCAGCAGTTACTCGTTCGGAACAGGGTTACCCACAGATACGCAGTATTTT.

The chain joins TRBV27 to TRBJ2-7; 9 bases match TRBD2. CDR3 size: 15 residues. Germline trimming cut 5 bases from V and 5 bases from J; bases unmatched to any gene: 10. The germline V gene encodes CDR1 MNHEY and CDR2 SMNVEV (reference sequence). The CDR3: CASSLRARGGDEQYF. CDR3 in DNA: TGTGCCAGCAGTCTGAGGGCGCGGGGGGGCGACGAGCAGTACTTC.

The sample holds a few counts of this clonotype. The chain uses TRBV27 and TRBJ1-1; weak D call: TRBD1 (6 bases). The V gene lost 6 bases and the J gene lost 4 bases, with 18 bases spanning the gap. CDR1 MNHEY and CDR2 SMNVEV come from the germline V gene (reference sequence). There are 15 residues in the CDR3. CDR3 in amino acids: CASRVRRGGGTEAFF. The CDR3, as DNA: TGTGCCAGCAGGGTCCGGAGGGGGGGGGGCACTGAAGCTTTCTTT.

This clonotype was counted between two and nine times. The chain joins TRBV2 to TRBJ2-5, with 8 bases lining up with TRBD2. V lost 10 bases to trimming and J lost 3 bases; unmatched junction nucleotides: 10. This CDR3 is built from 14 residues. Germline V lookup: CDR1 SNHLY, CDR2 FYNNEI. The CDR3 here is CATEPRGGKETQYF. CDR3 DNA sequence: TGTGCCACCGAGCCCCGGGGGGGCAAAGAGACCCAGTACTTC.

This clonotype was seen more than once but under ten times. This sequence joins TRBV6-1 and TRBJ2-2; weak D call: TRBD1 (6 bases). Germline V gene sequence: CDR1 MNHNS, CDR2 SASEGT. V lost 2 bases, J lost 7 bases, and 23 bases lay in between. This CDR3 spans 18 amino acids. CDR3 DNA sequence: TGTGCCAGCAGTGAATGGGGGCTCCCCCTTGAACTGGGCGGGGAGCTGTTTTTT. This gives the protein CASSEWGLPLELGGELFF.

The chain combines TRBV5-5 with TRBJ1-5; 12 bases map to TRBD1. Germline-derived CDR1 and CDR2 are SGHKS and YYEKEE (reference sequence). The CDR3 spans 18 residues. After removal of 1 base from V and 5 bases from J, the junction contained 10 bases not matched to a gene. The CDR3 reads CASSLRPGGDRGHQPQHF. In DNA form, the CDR3 reads TGTGCCAGCAGCTTGCGTCCCGGGGGGGACAGGGGGCATCAGCCCCAGCATTTT. The full variable domain, completed using reference TRBV5-5 and TRBJ1-5, is DAGVTQSPTHLIKTRGQQVTLRCSPISGHKSVSWYQQVLGQGPQFIFQYYEKEERGRGNFPDRFSARQFPNYSSELNVNALLLGDSALYLCASSLRPGGDRGHQPQHFGDGTRLSIL.

This chain uses TRBV19 with TRBJ1-1, with 7 bases fitting TRBD1. The germline V gene encodes CDR1 LNHDA and CDR2 SQIVND (reference sequence). Trimming cost V 0 bases and J 5 bases; bases outside gene matches: 15. The CDR3 contains 18 residues. CDR3 protein: CASSIEPGQPAWWTEAFF. The CDR3 nucleotides read TGTGCCAGTAGTATAGAACCGGGACAGCCAGCTTGGTGGACTGAAGCTTTCTTT.

This clonotype showed up just a few times. The chain links TRBV20-1 to TRBJ1-5, with D unresolved. Germline loops: CDR1 DFQATT, CDR2 SNEGSKA (reference sequence). Trimming pared 0 bases from V and 4 bases from J, leaving 10 bases between. The CDR3 runs 14 residues. CDR3 amino acids: CSARDGPANQPQHF. CDR3 in DNA: TGCAGTGCTAGAGATGGCCCAGCTAATCAGCCCCAGCATTTT.

This clonotype was counted a few times. V is TRBV6-4 and J is TRBJ1-1; D gene ambiguous. The germline V gene encodes CDR1 MRHNA and CDR2 SNTAGT. The CDR3 is 16 amino acids. The germline V and J ends were trimmed by 5 bases and 0 bases, with 16 bases remaining between them. CDR3 coding DNA: TGTGCCAGCAGTTTATACCCTCCTCCAATGAACACTGAAGCTTTCTTT. Translated, it gives CASSLYPPPMNTEAFF.

The chain couples TRBV6-4 to TRBJ1-2; tentatively, D is TRBD1 (5 bases). V shed 0 bases and J shed 3 bases, with 17 bases lying between them. The CDR3 is made up of 17 amino acids. CDR1 and CDR2 (germline): MRHNA, SNTAGT. The CDR3, as DNA: TGTGCCAGCAGTGACTCCCGACAGCTAGGGCCTCACTATGGCTACACCTTC. This codes for CASSDSRQLGPHYGYTF.

J is TRBJ1-2 and V is TRBV5-4, with D perhaps matching TRBD1 (5 bases). The germline V and J ends were trimmed by 2 bases and 7 bases, with 15 bases remaining between them. Germline assignment: CDR1 SGHNT and CDR2 YYREEE (reference sequence). The CDR3 has 14 amino acids. The CDR3 nucleotides read TGTGCCAGCAGCTTAGAGGGGCTTGCGCTTGGCTACACCTTC. It codes for CASSLEGLALGYTF. Full variable domain (remainder filled in from reference TRBV5-4 and TRBJ1-2): ETGVTQSPTHLIKTRGQQVTLRCSSQSGHNTVSWYQQALGQGPQFIFQYYREEENGRGNFPPRFSGLQFPNYSSELNVNALELDDSALYLCASSLEGLALGYTFGSGTRLTVV.

On this clonotype itself: Its ends do not fully match the called genes, so a read error is possible. The chain uses TRBV4-1 and TRBJ2-7; no clear D gene. Germline assignment: CDR1 MGHRA and CDR2 YSYEKL. The CDR3 contains 13 residues. DNA for the CDR3: TGTGCCAGCAGCCAAGGCCTTAGCTACGAGCAGTACTTC. This sequence encodes CASSQGLSYEQYF.